Shown below are 27 T cell receptor beta chains from a single sample sequenced in a study of T cell changes during pregnancy in multiple sclerosis. Sequenced by immunoSEQ multiplex PCR; TCRdb stores in-frame clones only, minus some. The sample has roughly 84,000 clones; 93% are singletons. The sample was peripheral blood, taken in the third trimester of pregnancy. Source of these receptors: a female donor in good health, enrolled as a control in a pregnancy study.

In its sample, this clone was seen once. The chain combines TRBV28 with TRBJ2-7, with 9 bases lining up with TRBD1. The CDR3 has 14 residues. V shed 3 bases, J shed 4 bases, and the junction held 4 bases outside the gene matches. The germline CDR1 and CDR2 sequences are MDHEN and SYDVKM. This CDR3 reads CASSFGGQGYEQYF. CDR3 sequence (DNA): TGTGCCAGCAGTTTTGGGGGACAGGGTTACGAGCAGTACTTC.

This clone was seen just once. The chain combines TRBV21-1 with TRBJ1-5; TRBD1, as called in the table, went unchecked against the DNA. TRBV21-1 is an annotated pseudogene. CDR3 length: 16 residues. CDR3 sequence (DNA): TGTGCCAGCAGCAAGCTACAGGGGGCAAGCAATCAGCCCCAGCATTTT. It translates to CASSKLQGASNQPQHF.

V is TRBV5-1 and J is TRBJ2-3; perhaps TRBD1 as D (6 bases). Looked up from germline, CDR1 is SGHRS and CDR2 is YFSETQ. Trimming pared 6 bases from V and 0 bases from J, leaving 11 bases between. This CDR3 contains 14 residues. CDR3 bases: TGCGCCAGCACAGACAGGCGTAGCACAGATACGCAGTATTTT. Translation gives CASTDRRSTDTQYF.

The gene calls are TRBV5-1 and TRBJ2-3, with unresolved D. The germline gives CDR1 SGHRS, CDR2 YFSETQ. The CDR3 extends over 14 amino acids. V was pared by 0 bases and J by 1 base, with 6 bases between. CDR3 residues: CASSLGHGTDTQYF. CDR3 nucleotide sequence: TGCGCCAGCAGCTTGGGTCATGGCACAGATACGCAGTATTTT. Variable domain in full (rest from reference TRBV5-1 and TRBJ2-3): KAGVTQTPRYLIKTRGQQVTLSCSPISGHRSVSWYQQTPGQGLQFLFEYFSETQRNKGNFPGRFSGRQFSNSRSEMNVSTLELGDSALYLCASSLGHGTDTQYFGPGTRLTVL.

The chain carries TRBV5-1 and TRBJ1-1; tentatively, D is TRBD1 (5 bases). Trimming removed 0 bases at V and 5 bases at J, with 11 bases between. Germline CDR1 SGHRS, CDR2 YFSETQ. This CDR3 contains 14 residues. The CDR3 DNA sequence: TGCGCCAGCAGCTTGGTCGGGCGGGGGACTGAAGCTTTCTTT. Residues: CASSLVGRGTEAFF.

The chain joins TRBV2 to TRBJ2-1, with a tentative D call TRBD2 (6 bases). The CDR3 length is 15 residues. Germline V lookup: CDR1 SNHLY, CDR2 FYNNEI. Trimming cost V 6 bases and J 4 bases, with 16 bases left between them. The CDR3: CASRTSGPKYNEQFF. The CDR3 nucleotides are TGTGCCAGCAGAACCAGCGGGCCCAAATACAATGAGCAGTTCTTC.

V and J are TRBV6-5 and TRBJ1-5, with 8 nucleotides matching TRBD1. This CDR3 contains 15 residues. The germline V gene has CDR1 MNHEY and CDR2 SVGAGI. The V and J ends lost 10 bases and 3 bases, in that order; junction bases with no gene match: 11. The CDR3, as DNA: TGTGCCACCTCTCTCAGGGGGCGAGTCAATCAGCCCCAGCATTTT. It encodes CATSLRGRVNQPQHF.

This rearrangement joins TRBV21-1 to TRBJ1-2; TRBD1 is the table's D call, not checked against the DNA. TRBV21-1 is marked as a pseudogene. This CDR3 is 14 amino acids long. In DNA form, the CDR3 reads TGTGCCAGCAGCAAATCCGGGACAGACTATGGCTACACCTTC. Its protein product is CASSKSGTDYGYTF.

V usage is TRBV7-6 and J usage is TRBJ2-6, with 10 bases that match TRBD1. The germline V gene encodes CDR1 SGHVS and CDR2 FNYEAQ. After removal of 2 bases from V and 6 bases from J, the junction contained 13 bases not matched to a gene. The CDR3 sequence is 19 residues long. The CDR3 sequence: CASSLSPGTGVQEANVLTF. CDR3 DNA sequence: TGTGCCAGCAGCTTATCGCCAGGGACAGGGGTTCAGGAGGCCAACGTCCTGACTTTC.

This chain uses TRBV5-6 with TRBJ2-7, with a tentative D call TRBD1 (6 bases). The CDR3 sequence is 13 residues long. Germline V lookup: CDR1 SGHDT, CDR2 YYEEEE. V lost 2 bases and J lost 6, with 12 bases in between. CDR3 in amino acids: CASSLGTTGEQYF. In DNA, the CDR3 is TGTGCCAGCAGCTTAGGGACAACGGGCGAGCAGTACTTC.

This chain links TRBV27 with TRBJ1-4, with D perhaps matching TRBD1 (5 bases). Trimming pared 0 bases from V and 3 bases from J, leaving 11 bases between. This CDR3 is built from 16 residues. Per germline, CDR1 MNHEY and CDR2 SMNVEV (reference sequence). This chain's CDR3 is CASSLSGQGPNEKLFF. The CDR3 DNA is TGTGCCAGCAGTTTATCAGGCCAGGGCCCTAATGAAAAACTGTTTTTT.

This clone was seen just once. V gene TRBV5-4 combines with J gene TRBJ2-1; 8 bases match TRBD2. Per the germline V gene, CDR1 is SGHNT and CDR2 is YYREEE (reference sequence). The CDR3 runs 15 residues. The V segment lost 4 bases and the J segment 8 bases; nucleotides outside the gene matches: 11. The CDR3 DNA reads TGTGCCAGCAGCCCGTACGAGCGGGAGATCGATGAGCAGTTCTTC. Amino acids: CASSPYEREIDEQFF.

The chain employs TRBV11-1 and TRBJ1-2; D is unclear. Germline CDR1 and CDR2: SGHAT and FQDESV (reference sequence). Deletions cut 1 base from V and 6 bases from J, with 9 bases between. This CDR3 is built from 13 residues. The CDR3 DNA reads as TGTGCCAGCAGCTTAGATCCCGGGGATGGCTACACCTTC. This encodes CASSLDPGDGYTF.

The rearrangement links TRBV6-5 to TRBJ1-2, with a tentative D call TRBD1 (6 bases). V lost 6 bases and J lost 3, with 8 bases in between. CDR3 length: 12 residues. Germline CDR1 is MNHEY and CDR2 is SVGAGI. The CDR3 spells CASRQGDYGYTF. For the CDR3, the DNA is TGTGCCAGCAGACAGGGTGACTATGGCTACACCTTC.

This chain links TRBV5-1 with TRBJ2-1, with TRBD2 as a possible D gene (6 bases). V was shortened by 3 bases and J by 0 bases, with 13 bases between the two germline ends. Per germline, CDR1 SGHRS and CDR2 YFSETQ. This CDR3 region has 16 residues. The CDR3 nucleotides read TGCGCCAGCAGCTCCGACAGCGGGCTCTCCTACAATGAGCAGTTCTTC. This codes for CASSSDSGLSYNEQFF.

The chain employs TRBV5-4 and TRBJ2-1; 11 bases agree with TRBD2. CDR3 length equals 16 residues. The germline CDR1 and CDR2 sequences are SGHNT and YYREEE (reference sequence). J was trimmed by 4 bases and V by 3 bases; bases with no gene match: 6. CDR3 sequence reads: CASSSAGTSGYNEQFF. The CDR3 region has the DNA TGTGCCAGCAGCTCAGCCGGGACTAGCGGATACAATGAGCAGTTCTTC.

V gene TRBV11-2 combines with J gene TRBJ2-3; 8 positions agree with TRBD1. The CDR3 loop spans 14 amino acids. Germline CDR1 reads SGHAT; CDR2 reads FQNNGV. V lost 3 bases and J lost 3; bases outside the gene matches: 2. CDR3 bases: TGTGCCAGCAGCTTCGACAGGGGTACAGATACGCAGTATTTT. This translates into CASSFDRGTDTQYF.

The chain is built from TRBV7-9 and TRBJ2-7, with TRBD2 identical over 8 bases. Germline assignment: CDR1 SEHNR and CDR2 FQNEAQ (reference sequence). This CDR3 has 14 amino acids. Unmatched junction bases numbered 10, after V lost 5 bases and J lost 7 bases. CDR3 in DNA: TGTGCCAGCAGCGGGACGGGAGGGCCGCGGGAGCAGTACTTC. As protein: CASSGTGGPREQYF.

DNA of the CDR3: TGTGCCAGCGACCGGCGAATTAGCGGGAGAAAAGAGCAGTTCTTC. Encoded protein: CASDRRISGRKEQFF. The V call is TRBV28, the J call TRBJ2-1, with 9 bases fitting TRBD2. This CDR3 contains 15 residues. Losses at the gene ends were 8 bases for V and 10 bases for J; bases not matched to a gene: 15. Germline-derived CDR1 and CDR2 are MDHEN and SYDVKM. The full variable domain, its missing parts supplied by reference TRBV28 and TRBJ2-1, is DVKVTQSSRYLVKRTGEKVFLECVQDMDHENMFWYRQDPGLGLRLIYFSYDVKMKEKGDIPEGYSVSREKKERFSLILESASTNQTSMYLCASDRRISGRKEQFFGPGTRLTVL.

This rearrangement joins TRBV6-1 to TRBJ2-1, with TRBD2 matching over 7 bases. Germline CDR1 is MNHNS and CDR2 is SASEGT. The length of the CDR3 is 16 residues. The ends lost 4 bases at V and 2 bases at J; junction bases unmatched: 8. This chain's CDR3 is CASSGGGTPPYNEQFF. In DNA form, the CDR3 reads TGTGCCAGCAGTGGGGGGGGGACTCCGCCCTACAATGAGCAGTTCTTC.

The rearrangement links TRBV5-4 to TRBJ2-5, with 8 bases lining up with TRBD1. The CDR3 totals 15 residues. The V segment lost 4 bases and the J segment 4 bases; nucleotides outside the gene matches: 9. Germline CDR1 reads SGHNT; CDR2 reads YYREEE (reference sequence). Here the CDR3 DNA reads TGTGCCAGCAGCCAGGGACAGGCGAAAGGAGAGACCCAGTACTTC. As protein: CASSQGQAKGETQYF.

The rearrangement uses TRBV2 and TRBJ1-5; perhaps TRBD1 as D (6 bases). Per germline, CDR1 SNHLY and CDR2 FYNNEI. V gave up 6 bases and J gave up 3 bases, with 15 bases separating them. There are 15 residues in the CDR3. The CDR3 DNA is TGTGCCAGCAGAACCGGGACAAGCAACAATCAGCCCCAGCATTTT. It encodes CASRTGTSNNQPQHF.

J is TRBJ2-7 and V is TRBV27, with a possible D match to TRBD2 (5 bases). The CDR3 length is 15 residues. From germline, CDR1 is MNHEY and CDR2 SMNVEV (reference sequence). Trimming left V 3 bases short and J 3 bases short, with 15 bases between. The CDR3 loop reads CASSLAPSSIYEQYF. CDR3 sequence (DNA): TGTGCCAGCAGTTTGGCCCCGTCTAGCATCTACGAGCAGTACTTC.

This clone was counted once. The gene calls are TRBV5-1 and TRBJ2-3; the match to TRBD2 covers 13 bases. This CDR3 is built from 16 residues. CDR1 and CDR2 (germline): SGHRS, YFSETQ. V lost 5 bases and J lost 1; bases outside the gene matches: 4. The CDR3 nucleotides read TGCGCCAGCAGGCCAGGACTAGCGGGAGGCACAGATACGCAGTATTTT. Encoded protein: CASRPGLAGGTDTQYF.

The chain joins TRBV4-1 to TRBJ2-3, with a tentative D call TRBD2 (6 bases). From germline, CDR1 is MGHRA and CDR2 YSYEKL. Trimming left V 3 bases short and J 2 bases short, with 12 bases between. The CDR3 has 15 residues. CDR3 in amino acids: CASSHRRTNTDTQYF. The CDR3 DNA reads TGCGCCAGCAGCCATAGGAGGACTAACACAGATACGCAGTATTTT.

The V gene is TRBV2, the J gene TRBJ2-2, with 7 bases that match TRBD2. The CDR3 contains 18 residues. Germline loops: CDR1 SNHLY, CDR2 FYNNEI. With 0 bases clipped from V and 6 bases from J, the junction kept 13 bases outside the gene matches. In nucleotides, the CDR3 is TGTGCCAGCAGTGAAGCAGTACTCAGACTAGCCGGATCCGGGGAGCTGTTTTTT. Translation: CASSEAVLRLAGSGELFF.

The J gene is TRBJ2-7, the V gene TRBV25-1, with 14 bases identical to TRBD2. The J segment lost 5 bases and the V segment lost 3 bases, leaving 12 bases of the junction unmatched. The germline gives CDR1 MGHDK, CDR2 SYGVNS. This CDR3 is 18 amino acids long. DNA of the CDR3: TGTGCCAGCAGTGAGCAAGGGACTAGCGGGAGTTCTCGACACGAGCAGTACTTC. It specifies CASSEQGTSGSSRHEQYF.